This TCR beta chain was retrieved from a study of lymphopenia after photon versus proton radiotherapy. General study results and limits: Survival link was tested only in deceased patients; proton benefit remains a possibility.

CDR1 and CDR2 (germline): SSHAT, FNYEAQ (reference sequence). CDR3 size: 15 residues. A single count supports this clone. Its target is not known. At one of its ends the junction is not consistent with the germline gene, which may arise from a read error. Clones were read by immunoSEQ multiplex PCR, and TCRdb kept only the in-frame ones, dropping some. Among 60,000 to 75,000 clones listed, approximately 86% were seen once. The chain has TRBV7-7 and TRBJ2-5; tentative D call: TRBD2 (7 bases). The sequence derives from a man of 80 years or more with esophageal cancer. Sequenced here: peripheral blood, sampled from a patient treated with proton-based radiotherapy. The chain's CDR3 is CASSLVGGRGETQYF. The CDR3 DNA reads as TGTGCTAGCAGCTTAGTCGGGGGGCGAGGGGAGACCCAGTACTTC.